Listed below are T cell receptor beta chains from one sample, sequenced in a study of OX40 agonist ivuxolimab in advanced cancers. TCRdb's copy holds only in-frame clones and misses some; the assay was immunoSEQ multiplex PCR. Of roughly 45,000 clones in the sample, around 86% were seen once. The source material was CD4+ or CD8+ T cells sorted from blood, sampled in a trial of the OX40 agonist ivuxolimab. Receptor source: an adult with an advanced solid tumor such as melanoma, head and neck, liver or kidney cancer. Both conserved end residues are part of each CDR3. A D gene is named only where the DNA matches it firmly. Rows give clone size only sometimes, using once, few, many, or a class for an expanded clone.

V gene	J gene	D gene	clone size	CDR3 DNA	CDR3 protein
TRBV4-1	TRBJ1-4	TRBD1	-	TGCGCCAGCAGCCACGACAGGGTAACTAATGAAAAACTGTTTTTT	CASSHDRVTNEKLFF
TRBV7-2	TRBJ2-7	-	-	TGTGCCAGCAGCCGCCAGGGCGCCGCTAGCTCCTACGAGCAGTACTTC	CASSRQGAASSYEQYF
TRBV18	TRBJ1-5	-	-	TGTGCCAGCTCACCCGTGGGCGCCAATCAGCCCCAGCATTTT	CASSPVGANQPQHF
TRBV10-3	TRBJ2-7	TRBD1	-	TGTGCCAGAGGACAGGGGGACGAGCAGTACTTC	CARGQGDEQYF
TRBV18	TRBJ1-2	TRBD1	-	TGTGCCAGCTCACCCGACAGGGTGGATGGCTACACCTTC	CASSPDRVDGYTF
TRBV5-5	TRBJ1-1	-	once	TGTGCCAGCAGCCGAACACTGAACACTGAAGCTTTCTTT	CASSRTLNTEAFF
TRBV7-4	TRBJ2-1	TRBD2	-	TGTGCCAGCAGCCGGCGGACTAGCGGGTACAATGAGCAGTTCTTC	CASSRRTSGYNEQFF
TRBV6-4	TRBJ2-2	-	-	TGTGCCAGCAGTGAAGACACCGGGGAGCTGTTTTTT	CASSEDTGELFF
TRBV11-2	TRBJ2-1	-	-	TGTGCCAGCAGCCGACAGACTAGCTACAATGAGCAGTTCTTC	CASSRQTSYNEQFF
TRBV15	TRBJ2-7	-	-	TGTGCCACCAGCAGAGATGCTATTGCGGGTGAGCAGTACTTC	CATSRDAIAGEQYF
TRBV4-1	TRBJ1-1	TRBD1	-	TGCGCCAGCAGCCATGAAGTTTCGGGGACAGGGAAGGCTTTCTTT	CASSHEVSGTGKAFF
TRBV25-1	TRBJ2-5	-	-	TGTGCCAGCGGGCAGGGTGGCCAAGAGACCCAGTACTTC	CASGQGGQETQYF
TRBV7-9	TRBJ2-5	TRBD2	-	TGTGCCAGCAGCTTAGGAGCGGGGGAAGAGACCCAGTACTTC	CASSLGAGEETQYF
TRBV7-6	TRBJ2-1	TRBD2	-	TGTGCCAGCAGCTTATCTTTGTTTGGCGGGAGGGGGATGGGTGAGCAGTTCTTC	CASSLSLFGGRGMGEQFF
TRBV5-1	TRBJ2-2	-	-	TGCGCCAGCAGCCCCCCCCGCACCGGGGAGCTGTTTTTT	CASSPPRTGELFF
TRBV19	TRBJ2-1	-	once	TGTGCCAGTAGTATGAATCGGAAAGCGGGCGATGAGCAGTTCTTC	CASSMNRKAGDEQFF
TRBV4-1	TRBJ1-2	-	-	TGCGCCAGCAGCCAACAAGGGGACCTCTATGGCTACACCTTC	CASSQQGDLYGYTF
TRBV19	TRBJ2-6	-	-	TGTGCCAGTAGTATTTTCTCCGGACTCTCTGGGGCCAACGTCCTGACTTTC	CASSIFSGLSGANVLTF
TRBV6-1	TRBJ1-4	-	-	TGTGCCAGCAGTCCAACGTCAGGGGCACGGGAAAAACTGTTTTTT	CASSPTSGAREKLFF
TRBV5-1	TRBJ1-1	TRBD1	-	TGCGCCAGCAGCTTAACGGACAGGGGCCAGACTACTGAAGCTTTCTTT	CASSLTDRGQTTEAFF
TRBV30	TRBJ1-5	-	once	TGTGCCGGACGAAACAGGGCTAGCAATCAGCCCCAGCATTTT	CAGRNRASNQPQHF
TRBV7-3	TRBJ2-1	-	-	TGTGCCAGCAGCTTAACGACTCATTCAGGTTTGTTCTTC	CASSLTTHSGLFF
TRBV7-8	TRBJ1-3	-	-	TGTGCCAGCAGCGCAGGGTTCAACACCATATATTTT	CASSAGFNTIYF
TRBV5-1	TRBJ2-7	TRBD2	-	TGCGCCAGCAGCAGGACTAGCGGGGGACTTACCTACGAGCAGTACTTC	CASSRTSGGLTYEQYF
TRBV30	TRBJ1-4	-	-	TGTGCCTGGAGTGTCCTCAGTTTGGTGGTAGCTAATGAAAAACTGTTTTTT	CAWSVLSLVVANEKLFF
TRBV5-1	TRBJ2-5	-	-	TGCGCCAGCAGCTTGGCCGTGGGGACTCCTTCAGAGACCCAGTACTTC	CASSLAVGTPSETQYF
TRBV19	TRBJ2-2	-	-	TGTGCCAGTAGTATAGATCGTCGTGTCGGGGAGCTGTTTTTT	CASSIDRRVGELFF
TRBV4-1	TRBJ1-6	-	-	TGCGCCAGCAGCCAAGTTCCGGCAGGGGTGAATTCACCCCTCCACTTT	CASSQVPAGVNSPLHF
TRBV19	TRBJ2-3	-	once	TGTGCCAGTAGTAGGCAGGGGGGATCCTCCACAGATACGCAGTATTTT	CASSRQGGSSTDTQYF
TRBV6-5	TRBJ1-6	-	-	TGTGCCAGCAGTTACTCGAGGGAGGCCTATAATTCACCCCTCCACTTT	CASSYSREAYNSPLHF
TRBV5-6	TRBJ2-5	TRBD2	-	TGTGCCAGCAGCCCAGGACTAGGAGAGACCCAGTACTTC	CASSPGLGETQYF
TRBV10-1	TRBJ2-3	-	once	TGCGCCAGCAGTGAGTCGTTGGCGTCTAGCACAGATACGCAGTATTTT	CASSESLASSTDTQYF
TRBV7-6	TRBJ2-5	TRBD2	-	TGTGCCAGCAGCTTAGAAACAGGGCAGCGGGGGCAAGAGACCCAGTACTTC	CASSLETGQRGQETQYF
TRBV6-1	TRBJ1-1	-	once	TGTGCCAGCAGTGCATCGGCAGGGCCGAACACTGAAGCTTTCTTT	CASSASAGPNTEAFF
TRBV10-3	TRBJ2-3	TRBD1	-	TGTGCCATCAGTGGGACAGGGTCGGCAGATACGCAGTATTTT	CAISGTGSADTQYF
TRBV6-5	TRBJ1-2	TRBD1	-	TGTGCCAGCAGTCGTCCGGGACAGGGAGTTCCCTATTACACCTTC	CASSRPGQGVPYYTF
TRBV7-6	TRBJ2-7	-	-	TGTGCCAGCAGCTTAGATCCCCGTTACGAGCAGTACTTC	CASSLDPRYEQYF
TRBV6-1	TRBJ1-2	-	-	TGTGCCAGCTCAGGGAGCTATGGCTACACCTTC	CASSGSYGYTF
TRBV13	TRBJ2-4	-	once	TGTGCCAGCAGCAGAGCAGGGGATTTGGCCAAAAACATTCAGTACTTC	CASSRAGDLAKNIQYF
TRBV7-6	TRBJ2-3	-	-	TGTGCCAGCAGCTTAGTGGGCCGAAGCACAGATACGCAGTATTTT	CASSLVGRSTDTQYF